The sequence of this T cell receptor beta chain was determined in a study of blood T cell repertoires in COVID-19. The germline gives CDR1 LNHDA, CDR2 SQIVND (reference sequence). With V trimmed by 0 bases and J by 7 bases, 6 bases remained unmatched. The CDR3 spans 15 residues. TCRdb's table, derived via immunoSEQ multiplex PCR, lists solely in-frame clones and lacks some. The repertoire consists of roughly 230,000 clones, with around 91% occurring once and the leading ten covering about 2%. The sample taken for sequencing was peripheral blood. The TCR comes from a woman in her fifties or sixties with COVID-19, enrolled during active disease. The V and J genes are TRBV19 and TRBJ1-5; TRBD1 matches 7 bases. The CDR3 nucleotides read TGTGCCAGTAGTATAGAGCGACAGGGTTACCAGCCCCAGCATTTT. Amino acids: CASSIERQGYQPQHF.